This TCR beta chain was found in a study of blood T cell repertoires in COVID-19. Study-wide context: Some COVID-19 samples were acute and others convalescent; all came from the United States, Italy and Spain. Sources were T cells, B-cell-depleted T cells, or PBMCs; the material itself was cDNA or gDNA.

Profiling relied on immunoSEQ multiplex PCR, and the TCRdb table lists in-frame clones only, not all of them. The table has some 240,000 clones, approximately 80% seen once. The sequenced material came from peripheral blood. The sequence was obtained from an elderly woman with acute or convalescent COVID-19.

CDR3 DNA sequence: TGTGCCAGCGGCAGTTGGGGGGGCTCAGTGAGCACTGAAGCTTTCTTT. It codes for CASGSWGGSVSTEAFF. The genes are TRBV7-9 and TRBJ1-1, with D possibly TRBD1 on 6 matching bases. CDR1 SEHNR and CDR2 FQNEAQ come from the germline V gene (reference sequence). The CDR3 is made up of 16 amino acids. V gave up 8 bases and J gave up 4 bases, with 23 bases separating them.